The clone carrying this T cell receptor beta chain was detected ten times or more. Its antigen is currently unknown. The TCR beta libraries were generated through quantitative 5'-RACE incorporating molecular barcodes. From the 5' RACE reads, TCRdb called clonotypes with MiXCR, one entry per CDR3 protein. The sample shows approximately 250,000 distinct CDR3 sequences, about 11% of them seen only once. V shed 4 bases and J 7 bases; nucleotides not matched to a gene: 4. This CDR3 is built from 14 residues. Per the germline V gene, CDR1 is SGHDN and CDR2 is FVKESK. The source of the sample is a study of CD8 T cells in ankylosing spondylitis. Study results and limitations: In the blood and synovial fluid of reactive arthritis, some motif variants had been previously reported. Within matched ankylosing spondylitis synovial fluid, disease-linked clones were reportedly significantly enriched. It appeared that ankylosing spondylitis blood was characterized by a TCR beta motif of seven or eight highly homologous variants.

Sample: blood, either unsorted or a sorted T cell fraction (not recorded which). This chain connects TRBV14 to TRBJ1-6, with 7 bases matching TRBD1. This receptor was taken from a male donor with ankylosing spondylitis or in good health (not recorded which). The CDR3 coding sequence is TGTGCCAGCAGCCGACAGGGTGAGAATTCACCCCTCCACTTT. Protein product: CASSRQGENSPLHF.